One sample yielded the 19 T cell receptor beta chains listed below, sequenced in a study of T cell clonotyping in hematopoietic cell transplantation. Measured with immunoSEQ multiplex PCR; TCRdb has only the in-frame clones, and not every one. The repertoire holds 65,000 to 75,000 clones, with about 93% as singletons. The sample taken for sequencing was peripheral blood mononuclear cells. Every receptor here comes from a man aged 45-65 years in good health. Some clones in this sample may be carry-over from other donors' samples.

The chain links TRBV2 to TRBJ2-1; D is perhaps TRBD1 (6 bases). Trimming left V 4 bases short and J 7 bases short, with 17 bases between. The germline V gene encodes CDR1 SNHLY and CDR2 FYNNEI. This CDR3 has 15 residues. In DNA form, the CDR3 reads TGTGCCAGCAGTGGGTCGGCAGGGGTACGAAATGAGCAGTTCTTC. As protein: CASSGSAGVRNEQFF.

The chain uses TRBV6-1 and TRBJ1-2, with D uncertain. Trimming stripped 1 base from V and 4 bases from J, with 10 bases between. Germline V lookup: CDR1 MNHNS, CDR2 SASEGT. CDR3 length equals 14 residues. The CDR3 sequence is CASSEGQALYGYTF. The CDR3 DNA reads TGTGCCAGCAGTGAAGGGCAGGCCCTCTATGGCTACACCTTC.

The chain recombines TRBV30 with TRBJ2-5; 9 positions agree with TRBD2. The CDR3 is made up of 15 amino acids. Trimming cost V 0 bases and J 5 bases; bases outside gene matches: 7. The germline V gene encodes CDR1 GTSNPN and CDR2 SVGIG (reference sequence). CDR3 in amino acids: CAWSVDSGSGETQYF. The CDR3 DNA follows: TGTGCCTGGAGTGTAGATAGCGGGAGTGGTGAGACCCAGTACTTC.

V and J are TRBV19 and TRBJ1-1; TRBD1 might be the D (5 bases). The germline V gene encodes CDR1 LNHDA and CDR2 SQIVND (reference sequence). This CDR3 region has 13 residues. The V end lost 7 bases, the J end lost 2 bases, and 11 bases lay between the germline ends. Here the CDR3 reads CASILDRNTEAFF. DNA of the CDR3: TGTGCCAGTATCTTAGACAGAAACACTGAAGCTTTCTTT.

V gene TRBV28 combines with J gene TRBJ2-2; D is perhaps TRBD1 (5 bases). This CDR3 is built from 17 residues. V lost 10 bases to trimming and J lost 2 bases, with 23 bases between them. The germline V gene has CDR1 MDHEN and CDR2 SYDVKM. The CDR3 DNA reads as TGTGCCACCACAATGGTCCGCACAGGCGGTAACACCGGGGAGCTGTTTTTT. This translates into CATTMVRTGGNTGELFF.

The chain has TRBV6-5 and TRBJ2-1; 7 bases map to TRBD1. The CDR3 is made up of 13 amino acids. Germline CDR1 MNHEY, CDR2 SVGAGI. V lost 11 bases, J lost 1 base, and 5 bases stayed unmatched. Here the CDR3 DNA reads TGTGCCTGCCAACAGGGGTCCTACAATGAGCAGTTCTTC. Its protein product is CACQQGSYNEQFF.

This clone came up once. The chain links TRBV7-2 to TRBJ1-6; possibly TRBD1 for D (6 bases). The V gene's germline CDR1 is SGHTA and CDR2 FQGNSA. Trimming removed 3 bases from V and 6 bases from J, with 12 bases in between. This CDR3 has 15 residues. The CDR3 loop is CASSFAGVGNSPLHF. The DNA for the CDR3 is TGTGCCAGCAGCTTCGCAGGGGTCGGTAATTCACCCCTCCACTTT.

The chain combines TRBV4-3 with TRBJ2-7; D remains unclear. The V end was cut by 8 bases, the J end by 3 bases, with 11 bases between. CDR1 is LGHNA, CDR2 YSLEER, per germline. The CDR3 has 12 amino acids. CDR3 sequence (DNA): TGCGCCAGCGCTGGTTGGGGCTACGAGCAGTACTTC. It encodes CASAGWGYEQYF.

The chain uses TRBV7-3 and TRBJ2-7, with 10 bases fitting TRBD1. With V trimmed by 4 bases and J by 3 bases, 6 bases remained unmatched. The germline V gene has CDR1 SGHTA and CDR2 FQGTGA. The CDR3 contains 15 residues. CDR3: CASSSPGTGDYEQYF. In DNA form, the CDR3 reads TGTGCCAGCAGCTCCCCCGGGACAGGGGACTACGAGCAGTACTTC.

V gene TRBV9 combines with J gene TRBJ2-1; TRBD1 matches 7 bases. The germline CDR1 and CDR2 sequences are SGDLS and YYNGEE. CDR3 length: 15 amino acids. V was pared by 3 bases and J by 14 bases, with 17 bases of the junction left unmatched. CDR3: CASSDGPGGSLTKFF. CDR3 in DNA: TGTGCCAGCAGCGATGGACCAGGGGGTAGCCTCACGAAGTTCTTC.

The gene calls are TRBV5-1 and TRBJ2-5; D unclear. Trimming took 7 bases from V and 3 from J, leaving 13 bases between them. The V gene's germline CDR1 is SGHRS and CDR2 YFSETQ. The CDR3 extends over 13 amino acids. This chain's CDR3 is CASQAQLEETQYF. The CDR3 DNA reads TGCGCCAGCCAAGCCCAGTTGGAAGAGACCCAGTACTTC.

This clone was detected once. This chain joins TRBV6-5 and TRBJ2-7; 9 nucleotides match TRBD1. Germline V gene lookup returns CDR1 MNHEY and CDR2 SVGAGI. With 5 bases clipped from V and 5 bases from J, the junction kept 7 bases outside the gene matches. The CDR3 extends over 14 amino acids. The CDR3 DNA is TGTGCCAGCAGTAACGGACAGGGGAGTAACGAGCAGTACTTC. Protein product: CASSNGQGSNEQYF.

V gene TRBV7-3 combines with J gene TRBJ2-2; no clear D. This CDR3 contains 16 residues. Germline V gives CDR1 SGHTA, CDR2 FQGTGA. V lost 5 bases to trimming and J lost 0 bases, with 13 bases between them. CDR3 residues: CASSPARLTNTGELFF. The CDR3 nucleotides are TGTGCCAGCAGCCCCGCCCGACTGACGAACACCGGGGAGCTGTTTTTT.

This clone was observed a few times. This rearrangement joins TRBV19 to TRBJ1-2, with TRBD1 matching 8 bases. The CDR3 extends over 14 amino acids. V gave up 5 bases and J gave up 4 bases; unmatched junction bases: 6. Germline V gene lookup returns CDR1 LNHDA and CDR2 SQIVND (reference sequence). The CDR3 nucleotides read TGTGCCAGTAGTGTCGACAGGGGATTCTATGGCTACACCTTC. Translating it yields CASSVDRGFYGYTF.

The V and J genes are TRBV2 and TRBJ2-5, with 16 bases lining up with TRBD2. V lost 5 bases to trimming and J lost 3 bases; unmatched junction nucleotides: 6. The germline V gene encodes CDR1 SNHLY and CDR2 FYNNEI. CDR3 length equals 17 residues. The chain's CDR3 is CASSPGLAGGNEETQYF. The CDR3 DNA reads as TGTGCCAGCAGTCCGGGACTAGCGGGGGGGAACGAAGAGACCCAGTACTTC. The whole variable domain, filled in from reference TRBV2 and TRBJ2-5, reads EPEVTQTPSHQVTQMGQEVILRCVPISNHLYFYWYRQILGQKVEFLVSFYNNEISEKSEIFDDQFSVERPDGSNFTLKIRSTKLEDSAMYFCASSPGLAGGNEETQYFGPGTRLLVL.

This chain uses TRBV6-1 with TRBJ2-6; tentatively, D is TRBD1 (6 bases). Germline CDR1 reads MNHNS; CDR2 reads SASEGT. The V and J ends lost 6 bases and 8 bases respectively, with 14 bases between them. This CDR3 contains 14 residues. CDR3 protein: CASRLTGQSNVLTF. As DNA, the CDR3 is TGTGCCAGCAGACTAACAGGACAGTCCAACGTCCTGACTTTC.

This chain connects TRBV5-1 to TRBJ2-7, with D tentatively TRBD1 (6 bases). The CDR3 length is 12 residues. V was cut by 4 bases and J by 5 bases, with 10 bases left in between. Germline V lookup: CDR1 SGHRS, CDR2 YFSETQ. The CDR3 here is CASSPGQNEQYF. As DNA, the CDR3 is TGCGCCAGCAGCCCTGGACAGAACGAGCAGTACTTC. The whole variable domain, remainder taken from reference TRBV5-1 and TRBJ2-7, is KAGVTQTPRYLIKTRGQQVTLSCSPISGHRSVSWYQQTPGQGLQFLFEYFSETQRNKGNFPGRFSGRQFSNSRSEMNVSTLELGDSALYLCASSPGQNEQYFGPGTRLTVT.

The V and J genes are TRBV28 and TRBJ2-3; a weak D match, TRBD2 (6 bases). Germline V gene data show CDR1 as MDHEN and CDR2 as SYDVKM. The CDR3 totals 18 residues. Between the trimmed V and J ends, which lost 6 bases and 0 bases, there was a span of 22 bases. This CDR3 reads CASRERGARDLSTDTQYF. CDR3 DNA: TGTGCCAGCAGGGAGCGTGGCGCCCGGGACTTAAGCACAGATACGCAGTATTTT. Based on the CDR3 plus reference TRBV28 and TRBJ2-3, the full variable domain is DVKVTQSSRYLVKRTGEKVFLECVQDMDHENMFWYRQDPGLGLRLIYFSYDVKMKEKGDIPEGYSVSREKKERFSLILESASTNQTSMYLCASRERGARDLSTDTQYFGPGTRLTVL.

V gene TRBV5-1 combines with J gene TRBJ1-2; TRBD1 is a possible D gene (6 bases). This CDR3 is 13 amino acids long. In germline, CDR1 is SGHRS, CDR2 YFSETQ. The V end lost 3 bases, the J end lost 4 bases, and 10 bases lay between the germline ends. The CDR3, as DNA: TGCGCCAGCAGCTCCCCAGGGGTCTATGGCTACACCTTC. Its translation: CASSSPGVYGYTF.